This TCR beta chain emerged from a study of OX40 agonist ivuxolimab in advanced cancers. Whole-study context: Ivuxolimab is a fully human IgG2 antibody that activates OX40 (CD134). Patients got intravenous ivuxolimab at 0.01 to 10 mg/kg every 2 weeks. Dose-escalation subjects each had hepatocellular carcinoma, melanoma, renal cell or head and neck cancer.

CDR3 length: 14 residues. V lost 3 bases and J 4 bases, leaving 12 bases between the germline ends. Per germline, CDR1 SNHLY and CDR2 FYNNEI. The assay was immunoSEQ multiplex PCR, and TCRdb's table has in-frame clones only and misses some. The table lists around 150,000 clones, roughly nine tenths of them singletons. The chain employs TRBV2 and TRBJ1-2, with a tentative D call TRBD1 (5 bases). This TCR came from an adult with an advanced solid tumor such as melanoma, head and neck, liver or kidney cancer. This specimen was CD4+ or CD8+ T cells sorted from blood, taken in a trial of the OX40 agonist ivuxolimab. For the CDR3, the DNA is TGTGCCAGCAGTGATACCGGGGGACTCTATGGCTACACCTTC. Amino acid sequence: CASSDTGGLYGYTF.